This TCR beta chain was retrieved from a study of blood T cell repertoires in COVID-19. Looking at the study overall: The cDNA or gDNA used as material had been derived from T cells, B-cell-depleted T cells, or PBMCs.

V lost 2 bases to trimming and J lost 6 bases; unmatched junction nucleotides: 7. CDR3 length: 15 residues. Looked up from germline, CDR1 is MNHNS and CDR2 is SASEGT. Sequencing used immunoSEQ multiplex PCR; TCRdb keeps in-frame clones, though not all of them. The sample records 150,000 or so clones, around nine tenths being singletons. The source material was peripheral blood. The V call is TRBV6-1, the J call TRBJ2-1; TRBD2 aligns across 7 bases. This TCR was sampled from a human donor in a cohort sampled during active COVID-19. CDR3 nucleotide sequence: TGTGCCAGCAGTGAACGGGAGGTATCGATCAATGAGCAGTTCTTC. It encodes CASSEREVSINEQFF.